These T cell receptor beta chains were read from a single sample in a study of neoadjuvant anti-PD-1 for oral cavity cancer. Assay used: immunoSEQ multiplex PCR; TCRdb lists only in-frame clones, some missing. The sample records approximately 21,000 clones, 35% to 50% being singletons. The material was tumor tissue, obtained after nivolumab (anti-PD-1) treatment. These TCRs come from a person between 40 and 80 years old with oral cavity squamous cell carcinoma. CDR3s include the opening cysteine and the closing phenylalanine or tryptophan. The order of the fields is CDR3 protein, CDR3 DNA, D gene, J gene, V gene, clone size. D genes are given only for firm matches. Clone size is not always given. Where it is, it says once, few, many or a class for expanded clones.

CDR3 protein: CASSQDPGRGSYGYTF
CDR3 DNA: TGCGCCAGCAGCCAAGATCCCGGCAGGGGAAGCTATGGCTACACCTTC
D gene: -
J gene: TRBJ1-2
V gene: TRBV4-1
clone size: many

CDR3 protein: CASSRTQGVGLEAFF
CDR3 DNA: TGTGCCAGCAGCCGAACCCAGGGGGTGGGGTTAGAAGCTTTCTTT
D gene: TRBD1
J gene: TRBJ1-1
V gene: TRBV6-1
clone size: -

CDR3 protein: CASSLFNGSSTDTQYF
CDR3 DNA: TGTGCCAGCAGCCTTTTTAACGGTAGCAGCACAGATACGCAGTATTTT
D gene: -
J gene: TRBJ2-3
V gene: TRBV2
clone size: -

CDR3 protein: CASSFGTDTQYF
CDR3 DNA: TGTGCCAGCAGCTTTGGTACAGATACGCAGTATTTT
D gene: -
J gene: TRBJ2-3
V gene: TRBV11-3
clone size: few

CDR3 protein: CASSRDRGIYEQYF
CDR3 DNA: TGTGCCAGTAGCCGGGACAGGGGGATCTACGAGCAGTACTTC
D gene: TRBD1
J gene: TRBJ2-7
V gene: TRBV19
clone size: -

CDR3 protein: CVGQGLSTDTQYF
CDR3 DNA: TGCGTGGGACAGGGGCTGAGCACAGATACGCAGTATTTT
D gene: TRBD1
J gene: TRBJ2-3
V gene: TRBV29-1
clone size: -

CDR3 protein: CASSVQAGNYNEQFF
CDR3 DNA: TGTGCCAGCAGCGTACAAGCGGGGAACTACAATGAGCAGTTCTTC
D gene: TRBD2
J gene: TRBJ2-1
V gene: TRBV9
clone size: -

CDR3 protein: CASSLYPGEAFF
CDR3 DNA: TGTGCCAGCAGTCTCTACCCAGGGGAAGCTTTCTTT
D gene: -
J gene: TRBJ1-1
V gene: TRBV28
clone size: -

CDR3 protein: CASSPDRNYGYTF
CDR3 DNA: TGTGCCAGCAGCCCCGACAGGAACTATGGCTACACCTTC
D gene: -
J gene: TRBJ1-2
V gene: TRBV5-5
clone size: -

CDR3 protein: CASSGSVRGPYNEQFF
CDR3 DNA: TGTGCCAGCAGTGGGTCCGTTAGGGGCCCCTACAATGAGCAGTTCTTC
D gene: -
J gene: TRBJ2-1
V gene: TRBV6-1
clone size: -

CDR3 protein: CASSPHPLAGARSYNEQFF
CDR3 DNA: TGTGCCAGCAGCCCCCATCCCTTAGCGGGGGCCCGCTCCTACAATGAGCAGTTCTTC
D gene: TRBD2
J gene: TRBJ2-1
V gene: TRBV7-9
clone size: few

CDR3 protein: CAWSRGGQMNTEAFF
CDR3 DNA: TGTGCCTGGAGTAGGGGGGGACAGATGAACACTGAAGCTTTCTTT
D gene: TRBD1
J gene: TRBJ1-1
V gene: TRBV30
clone size: -